This TCR beta chain is drawn from a study of OX40 agonist ivuxolimab in advanced cancers. Study information: Ivuxolimab is an agonistic anti-OX40 (CD134) antibody, and patients were treated with it.

In regard to this clone: Its antigen is undetermined.

Overall study results and limits: Several nonresponders also turned out to have low normalized T-cell clonal expansion. By week 6 at 0.1 to 3.0 mg/kg, blood CD4+ and CD8+ T cells had expanded clonally. Averaging showed that CD8+ T cells had more expanded clones than CD4+ did.

CDR3 size: 13 residues. The germline gives CDR1 SGDLS, CDR2 YYNGEE. Between the trimmed V and J ends, which lost 0 bases and 8 bases, there was a span of 8 bases. Here immunoSEQ multiplex PCR was the method, and the copy in TCRdb shows in-frame clones only, minus some. The table has about 68,000 clones, roughly 84% seen once; the top ten hold roughly 0.69%. This clonotype was sampled from an adult with an advanced solid tumor such as melanoma, head and neck, liver or kidney cancer. This chain connects TRBV9 to TRBJ1-4; no definite D call. This specimen consisted of CD4+ or CD8+ T cells sorted from blood, obtained in a trial of the OX40 agonist ivuxolimab. CDR3 sequence reads: CASSVAPGEKLFF. The DNA for the CDR3 is TGTGCCAGCAGCGTAGCCCCCGGAGAAAAACTGTTTTTT.